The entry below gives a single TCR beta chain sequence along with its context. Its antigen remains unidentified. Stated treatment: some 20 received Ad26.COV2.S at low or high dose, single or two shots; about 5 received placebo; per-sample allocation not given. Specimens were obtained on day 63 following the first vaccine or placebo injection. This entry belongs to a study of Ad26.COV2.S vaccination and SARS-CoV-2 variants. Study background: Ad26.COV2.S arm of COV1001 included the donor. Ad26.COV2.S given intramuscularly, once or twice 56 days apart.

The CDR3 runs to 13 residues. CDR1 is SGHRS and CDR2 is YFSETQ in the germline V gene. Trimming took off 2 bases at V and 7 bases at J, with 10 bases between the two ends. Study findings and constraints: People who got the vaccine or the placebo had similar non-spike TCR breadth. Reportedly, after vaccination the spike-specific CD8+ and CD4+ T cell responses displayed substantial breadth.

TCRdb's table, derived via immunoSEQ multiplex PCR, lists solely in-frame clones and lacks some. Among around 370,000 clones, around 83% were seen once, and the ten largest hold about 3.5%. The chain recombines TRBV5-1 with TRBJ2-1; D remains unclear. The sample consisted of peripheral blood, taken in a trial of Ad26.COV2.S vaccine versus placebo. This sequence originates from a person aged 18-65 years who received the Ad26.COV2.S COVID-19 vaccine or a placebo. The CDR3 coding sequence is TGCGCCAGCAGCTTAGTGTTGAGTAATGAGCAGTTCTTC. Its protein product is CASSLVLSNEQFF.